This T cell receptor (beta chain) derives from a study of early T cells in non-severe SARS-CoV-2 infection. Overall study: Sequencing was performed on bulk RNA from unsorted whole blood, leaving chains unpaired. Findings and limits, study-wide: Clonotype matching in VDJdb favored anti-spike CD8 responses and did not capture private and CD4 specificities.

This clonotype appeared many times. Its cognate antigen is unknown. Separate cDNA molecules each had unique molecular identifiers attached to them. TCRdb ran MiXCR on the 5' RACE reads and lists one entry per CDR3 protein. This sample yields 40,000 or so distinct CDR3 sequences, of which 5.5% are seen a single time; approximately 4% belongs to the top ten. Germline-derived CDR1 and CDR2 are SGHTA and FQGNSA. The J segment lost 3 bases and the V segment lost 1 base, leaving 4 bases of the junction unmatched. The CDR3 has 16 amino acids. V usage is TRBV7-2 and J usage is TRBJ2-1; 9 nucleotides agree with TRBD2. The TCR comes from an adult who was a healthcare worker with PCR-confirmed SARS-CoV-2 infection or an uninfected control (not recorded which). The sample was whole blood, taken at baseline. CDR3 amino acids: CASSLGASGIYNEQFF. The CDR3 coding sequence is TGTGCCAGCAGCTTAGGAGCTAGCGGGATCTACAATGAGCAGTTCTTC.